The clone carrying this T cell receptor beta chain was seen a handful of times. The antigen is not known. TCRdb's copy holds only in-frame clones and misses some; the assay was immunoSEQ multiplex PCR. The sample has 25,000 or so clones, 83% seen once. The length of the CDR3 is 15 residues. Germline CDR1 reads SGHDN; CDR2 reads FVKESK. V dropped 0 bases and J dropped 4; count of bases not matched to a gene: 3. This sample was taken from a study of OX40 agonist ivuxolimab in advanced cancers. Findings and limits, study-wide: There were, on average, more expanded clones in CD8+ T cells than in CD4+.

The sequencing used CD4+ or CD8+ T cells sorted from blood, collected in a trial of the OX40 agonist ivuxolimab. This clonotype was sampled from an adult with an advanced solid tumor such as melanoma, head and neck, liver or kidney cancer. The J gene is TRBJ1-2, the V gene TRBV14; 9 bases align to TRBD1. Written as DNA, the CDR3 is TGTGCCAGCAGCCAAGATACAGGGGGCATCTATGGCTACACCTTC. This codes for CASSQDTGGIYGYTF.